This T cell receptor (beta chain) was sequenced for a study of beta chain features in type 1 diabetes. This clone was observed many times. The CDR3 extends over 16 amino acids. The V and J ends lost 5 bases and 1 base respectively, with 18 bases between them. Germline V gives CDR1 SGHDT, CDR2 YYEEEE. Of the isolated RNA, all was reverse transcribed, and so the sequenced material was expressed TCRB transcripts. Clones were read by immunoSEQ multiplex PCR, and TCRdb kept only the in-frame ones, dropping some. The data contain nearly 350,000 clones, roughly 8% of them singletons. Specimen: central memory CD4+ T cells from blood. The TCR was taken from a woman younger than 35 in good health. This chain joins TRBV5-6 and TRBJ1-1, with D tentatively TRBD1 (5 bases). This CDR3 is CASRRGLGTTNTEAFF. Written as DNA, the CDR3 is TGTGCCAGCAGGCGTGGCCTCGGGACTACGAACACTGAAGCTTTCTTT.